This TCR beta chain emerged from a study of blood T cell repertoires in COVID-19 (dated by TCRdb to 2018 to 2020). At the level of the whole study: Samples covering the acute and convalescent phases of COVID-19 were provided by collaborators in the United States, Italy and Spain. Where available, HLA class I and class II types were obtained from metadata supplied by the sample provider rather than from assay-based typing. The prospective study material was composed of cDNA or gDNA derived from T cells, B-cell-depleted T cells, or PBMCs. The repertoires were released in a freely available public database intended as a resource for research on the immune response to SARS-CoV-2. Samples came from the ongoing ImmuneRACE study (first 160 participants) plus 1,254 subjects from 6 global collaborators. The dataset comprised deeply sampled blood TCRbeta repertoires from subjects exposed to, actively infected with, or recovered from COVID-19. Sample metadata almost always included a de-identified subject ID, COVID-19 status, age in years and sex. The study at large found these results: How much clinical and demographic metadata was included differed by source and by participant, and the metadata was provided uncurated.

Collaborating institutions collected whole blood in K2EDTA tubes following their own protocols. For TCRbeta analysis, collaborators shipped samples in one of three forms: frozen whole blood, isolated PBMCs, or DNA extracted from either of those sample types. Of note for this clone: The antigen this receptor binds is unknown. The record has no base qualities; no much larger clone is one base away.

CDR1 and CDR2 are read off the germline V gene (reference sequence) as LNHDA and SQIVND. V ends up 6 bases short and J 2 bases short, with an unmatched junction base count of 15. The CDR3 measures 18 amino acids from cysteine to phenylalanine. The DNA shown is the 54-base CDR3, in frame from base 1. TCRbeta CDR3 regions were amplified from genomic DNA by means of the immunoSEQ Assay, a bias-controlled multiplex PCR. On the study's bioinformatics: Nucleated cell counts per sample were estimated from amplification of reference gene primers within the assay. To quantify the absolute abundance of each unique TCRbeta CDR3 rearrangement, sequence reads were collapsed and filtered. For each sample, productive Simpson clonality was calculated as the square root of Simpson's diversity index across productive rearrangements. TCRdb provides this immuneACCESS table in a form limited to in-frame rearrangements. Some clones are lacking; in checked studies, under half of them reflect an unresolved V gene, and why the rest are absent is not known. That table furnishes V, J and clone size, whereas the DNA furnished D and trimming. The sample table shows about 100,000 clones, and 70% to 80% are seen once. In total, the top ten clones hold around a third of the sample.

This clonotype originated in a man aged 70 or older with active or convalescent COVID-19. Input material: peripheral blood. The sequence joins TRBV19 to TRBJ2-1, and TRBD2 aligns with 8 junction nucleotides. Read as DNA, the sequence is TGTGCCAGTAGCCAATCTTTTGGACTAGCAGGAACCTACAATGAGCAGTTCTTC. It codes for CASSQSFGLAGTYNEQFF.